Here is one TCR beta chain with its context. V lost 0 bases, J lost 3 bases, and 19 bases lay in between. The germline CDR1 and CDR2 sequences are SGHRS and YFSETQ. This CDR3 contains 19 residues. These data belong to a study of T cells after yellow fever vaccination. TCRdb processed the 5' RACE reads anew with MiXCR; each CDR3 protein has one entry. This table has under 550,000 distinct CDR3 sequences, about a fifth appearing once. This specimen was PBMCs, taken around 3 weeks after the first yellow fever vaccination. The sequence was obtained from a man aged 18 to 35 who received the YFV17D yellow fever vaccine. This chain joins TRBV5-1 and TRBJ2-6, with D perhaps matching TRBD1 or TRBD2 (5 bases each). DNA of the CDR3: TGCGCCAGCAGCTTGGACAGCCCGGAGAGAGGGGATGGGGCCAACGTCCTGACTTTC. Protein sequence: CASSLDSPERGDGANVLTF.